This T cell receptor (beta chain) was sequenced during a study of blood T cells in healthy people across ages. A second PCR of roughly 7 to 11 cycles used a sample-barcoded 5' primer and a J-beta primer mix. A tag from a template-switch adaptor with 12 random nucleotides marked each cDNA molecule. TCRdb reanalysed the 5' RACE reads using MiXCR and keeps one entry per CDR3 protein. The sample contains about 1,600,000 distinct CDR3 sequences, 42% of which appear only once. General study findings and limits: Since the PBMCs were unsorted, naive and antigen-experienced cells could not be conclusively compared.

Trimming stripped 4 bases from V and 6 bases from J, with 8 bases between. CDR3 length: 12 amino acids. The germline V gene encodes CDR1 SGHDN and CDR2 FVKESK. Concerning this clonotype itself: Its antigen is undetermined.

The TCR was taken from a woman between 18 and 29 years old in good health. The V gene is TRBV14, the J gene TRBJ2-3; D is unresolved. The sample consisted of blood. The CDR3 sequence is CASSPFLDTQYF. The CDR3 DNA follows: TGTGCCAGCAGCCCTTTTTTGGATACGCAGTATTTT.